One sample yielded the 8 T cell receptor beta chains listed below, sequenced in a study of shared clonotypes between healthy human individuals. Here immunoSEQ multiplex PCR was the method, and the copy in TCRdb shows in-frame clones only, minus some. The repertoire holds some 2.3 million clones, with 90% to 95% as singletons. Input material: naive CD4+ T cells from PBMCs. Subset specified: CD45RA+ positively selected. The origin of the receptors is a man aged 18 to 29 in good health. Some clones in this sample may be carry-over from other donors' samples.

The chain couples TRBV4-2 to TRBJ2-3, with TRBD1 as a possible D gene (5 bases). Germline V gene data show CDR1 as LGHNA and CDR2 as YNFKEQ. Trimming took 4 bases from V and 8 from J, leaving 22 bases between them. The CDR3 is 16 residues long. CDR3: CASSPPGGPQDLTQYF. The CDR3 DNA reads as TGTGCCAGCAGCCCCCCGGGCGGCCCACAGGACCTTACGCAGTATTTT.

V gene TRBV7-2 combines with J gene TRBJ2-5; TRBD2 might be the D (6 bases). The CDR3 has 14 amino acids. The V gene lost 5 bases and the J gene lost 0 bases, with 10 bases spanning the gap. In germline, CDR1 is SGHTA, CDR2 FQGNSA. For the CDR3, the DNA is TGTGCCAGCAGCATCCGGGACTACCAAGAGACCCAGTACTTC. It translates to CASSIRDYQETQYF.

This chain links TRBV6-5 with TRBJ2-2; possibly TRBD2 for D (7 bases). Per the germline V gene, CDR1 is MNHEY and CDR2 is SVGAGI. This CDR3 is 14 amino acids long. Between the trimmed V and J ends, which lost 7 bases and 7 bases, there was a span of 16 bases. DNA for the CDR3: TGTGCCAGCACCATGGGGGGGCTTGGCGGGGAGCTGTTTTTT. Its translation: CASTMGGLGGELFF.

A note on this clone: The junction departs from germline at one end; a sequencing error may be responsible. The chain links TRBV14 to TRBJ2-7; the D gene is possibly TRBD1 (5 bases). Germline V gene sequence: CDR1 SGHDN, CDR2 FVKESK. The CDR3 has 11 amino acids. Here the CDR3 reads CASSQEGRANF. The CDR3 DNA reads as TGTGCCAGCAGCCAAGAGGGCAGGGCGAACTTC. Full variable domain (missing parts from reference TRBV14 and TRBJ2-7): EAGVTQFPSHSVIEKGQTVTLRCDPISGHDNLYWYRRVMGKEIKFLLHFVKESKQDESGMPNNRFLAERTGGTYSTLKVQPAELEDSGVYFCASSQEGRANFGPGTRLTVT.

The gene calls are TRBV10-1 and TRBJ1-2, with 10 bases that match TRBD1. The CDR3 is 14 residues long. V gave up 6 bases and J gave up 4 bases; unmatched junction bases: 5. CDR1 is WNHNN and CDR2 is SYGVQD in the germline V gene (reference sequence). The CDR3 is CASRPGQGCYGYTF. The CDR3 nucleotides read TGCGCCAGCAGACCGGGACAGGGGTGCTATGGCTACACCTTC.

The gene calls are TRBV18 and TRBJ1-1; no clear D gene. CDR1 and CDR2 (germline): KGHSH, LQKENI. Trimming pared 2 bases from V and 4 bases from J, leaving 14 bases between. The length of the CDR3 is 15 residues. CDR3 in amino acids: CASSPIKGGFTEAFF. CDR3 DNA sequence: TGTGCCAGCTCACCAATAAAGGGAGGATTCACTGAAGCTTTCTTT.

V gene TRBV27 combines with J gene TRBJ2-7; 10 bases map to TRBD2. V lost 5 bases to trimming and J lost 2 bases; unmatched junction nucleotides: 9. The CDR3 runs to 16 residues. Germline V gives CDR1 MNHEY, CDR2 SMNVEV (reference sequence). The DNA of the CDR3 is TGTGCCAGCAGTATCACCCGGACTAGCGGCGCCTACGAGCAGTACTTC. Amino acids: CASSITRTSGAYEQYF.

The chain employs TRBV7-3 and TRBJ2-3; 11 nucleotides agree with TRBD2. This CDR3 region has 18 residues. The V gene's germline CDR1 is SGHTA and CDR2 FQGTGA. The junction had 8 bases not matched to a gene; V was cut back by 1 base and J by 2 bases. The CDR3 DNA reads TGTGCCAGCAGCTTAAATCCGACTAGCGGGGCTATCACAGATACGCAGTATTTT. It encodes CASSLNPTSGAITDTQYF.